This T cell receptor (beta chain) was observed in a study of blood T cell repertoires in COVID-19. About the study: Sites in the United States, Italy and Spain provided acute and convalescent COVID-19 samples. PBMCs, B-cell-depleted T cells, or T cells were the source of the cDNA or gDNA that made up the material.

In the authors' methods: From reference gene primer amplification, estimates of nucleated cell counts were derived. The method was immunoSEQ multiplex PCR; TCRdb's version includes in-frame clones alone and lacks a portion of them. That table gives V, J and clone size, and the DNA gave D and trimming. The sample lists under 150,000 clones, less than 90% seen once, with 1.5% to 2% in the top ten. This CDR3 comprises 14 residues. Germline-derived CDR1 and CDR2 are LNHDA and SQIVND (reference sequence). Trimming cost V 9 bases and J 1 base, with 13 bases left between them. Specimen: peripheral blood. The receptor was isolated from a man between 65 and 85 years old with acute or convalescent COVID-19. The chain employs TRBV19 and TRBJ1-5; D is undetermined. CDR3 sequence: CARRRRRSNQPQHF. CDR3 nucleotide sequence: TGTGCCAGGAGGAGACGGAGGAGCAATCAGCCCCAGCATTTT. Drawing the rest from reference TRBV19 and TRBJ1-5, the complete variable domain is DGGITQSPKYLFRKEGQNVTLSCEQNLNHDAMYWYRQDPGQGLRLIYYSQIVNDFQKGDIAEGYSVSREKKESFPLTVTSAQKNPTAFYLCARRRRRSNQPQHFGDGTRLSIL.